This T cell receptor beta chain derives from a study of blood T cell repertoires in COVID-19. Study information: COVID-19 samples collected from the United States, Italy and Spain covered acute and convalescent phases. PBMCs, B-cell-depleted T cells, or T cells provided the cDNA or gDNA that made up the material.

In this sample, this clone turned up once. Libraries were prepared by immunoSEQ multiplex PCR; TCRdb keeps only in-frame clonotypes and omits some of them. The table lists roughly 200,000 clones, 75% to 90% of them singletons. Clinical history reported by participants formed the basis on which cohorts were assigned. The study counted Cohort 3 donors as recovered given two negative PCRs, clearance, or symptom resolution. This CDR3 is 15 amino acids long. CDR1 is MNHEY, CDR2 SVGAGI, per germline. V was trimmed by 5 bases and J by 5 bases, leaving 16 bases between them. V is TRBV6-5 and J is TRBJ1-5; no definite D call. The sequence came from a man in his thirties or forties who had recovered from COVID-19. Sample: PBMCs or T cells enriched from blood (not recorded which). The CDR3 is CASSPHFNVDQPQHF. CDR3 bases: TGTGCCAGCAGTCCCCATTTCAACGTAGATCAGCCCCAGCATTTT.